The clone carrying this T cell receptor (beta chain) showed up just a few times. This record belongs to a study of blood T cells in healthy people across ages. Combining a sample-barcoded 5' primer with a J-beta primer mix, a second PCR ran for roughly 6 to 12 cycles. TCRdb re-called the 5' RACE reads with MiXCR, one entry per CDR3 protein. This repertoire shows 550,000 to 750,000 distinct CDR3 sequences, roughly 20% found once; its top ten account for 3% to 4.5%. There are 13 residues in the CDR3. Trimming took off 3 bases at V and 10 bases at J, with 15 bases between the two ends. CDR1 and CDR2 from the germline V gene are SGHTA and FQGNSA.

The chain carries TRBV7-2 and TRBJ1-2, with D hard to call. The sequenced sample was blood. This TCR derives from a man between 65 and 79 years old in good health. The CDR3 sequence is CASSLGRAFVYTF. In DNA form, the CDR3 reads TGTGCCAGCAGCTTGGGGAGGGCTTTTGTCTACACCTTC.